Each of the 2 T cell receptor beta chains below was sequenced from the same sample in a study of Graves' ophthalmopathy and Graves' hyperthyroidism. From RNA, the CDR3 regions of TCR beta chains were amplified and sequenced. Amplification began with first-round RT-PCR using HTBI primers, then second-round multiplex PCR was performed. TCRdb redid the calling of the multiplex PCR reads with MiXCR, one entry per CDR3 protein. This sample carries 400,000 to 500,000 distinct CDR3 sequences, around 21% of them seen once, and the ten largest clones take 2.5% to 3%. Sequences were obtained from peripheral blood. These TCRs come from a woman between 18 and 30 years old with stable Graves' hyperthyroidism.

This clonotype was picked up many times. The chain recombines TRBV2 with TRBJ2-2, with D hard to call. The V end lost 5 bases, the J end lost 4 bases, and 17 bases lay between the germline ends. CDR3 length equals 16 residues. The germline V gene encodes CDR1 SNHLY and CDR2 FYNNEI. Here the CDR3 DNA reads TGTGCCAGCAGTCCCAGGCCTGCCGACGGCACCGGGGAGCTGTTTTTT. Its protein is CASSPRPADGTGELFF.

V and J are TRBV6-2 or TRBV6-3 and TRBJ1-1; TRBD1 matches at 8 bases. Germline V gene data show CDR1 as MNHEY and CDR2 as SVGEGT. V gave up 5 bases and J gave up 6 bases; unmatched junction bases: 11. The CDR3 has 15 amino acids. CDR3 sequence (DNA): TGTGCCAGCAGTCTGTTCGGACAGGGAGCTTCTGAAGCTTTCTTT. It yields the protein CASSLFGQGASEAFF.